Included here is one T cell receptor (beta chain) sequence, with context. CDR1 DFQATT and CDR2 SNEGSKA come from the germline V gene (reference sequence). The CDR3 is 14 residues long. This record belongs to a study of blood T cells in healthy people across ages. The authors ran a second PCR of 7 to 11 cycles using a sample-barcoded 5' primer and a J-beta primer mix. TCRdb re-derived calls from the 5' RACE reads in MiXCR, one entry per CDR3 protein. The profile covers about 970,000 distinct CDR3 sequences, with about 51% appearing a single time and 20% to 25% taken by the ten largest. The clonotype originates from a woman in her sixties or seventies in good health. The chain recombines TRBV20-1 with TRBJ2-7; 10 bases match TRBD2. The last part of the DNA fits TRBJ2-5 better; the J call may be wrong. The specimen was blood. The CDR3 here is CSASKREGRETQYF. CDR3 DNA: TGCAGTGCTAGCAAGCGGGAGGGCCGAGAGACCCAGTACTTC.